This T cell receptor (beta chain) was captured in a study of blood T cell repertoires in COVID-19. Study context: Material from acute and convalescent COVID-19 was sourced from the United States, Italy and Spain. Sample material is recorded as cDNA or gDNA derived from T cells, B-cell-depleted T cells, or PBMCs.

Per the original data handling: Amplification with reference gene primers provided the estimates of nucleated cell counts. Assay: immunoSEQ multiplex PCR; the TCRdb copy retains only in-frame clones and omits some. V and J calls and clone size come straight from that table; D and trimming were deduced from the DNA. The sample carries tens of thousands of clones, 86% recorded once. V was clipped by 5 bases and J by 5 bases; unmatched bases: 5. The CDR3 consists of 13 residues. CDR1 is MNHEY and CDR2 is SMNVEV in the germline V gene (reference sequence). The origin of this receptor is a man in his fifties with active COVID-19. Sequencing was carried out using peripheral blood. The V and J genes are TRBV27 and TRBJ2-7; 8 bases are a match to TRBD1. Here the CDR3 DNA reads TGTGCCAGCAGTAAACAGGGGGTCAACGAGCAGTACTTC. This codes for CASSKQGVNEQYF.